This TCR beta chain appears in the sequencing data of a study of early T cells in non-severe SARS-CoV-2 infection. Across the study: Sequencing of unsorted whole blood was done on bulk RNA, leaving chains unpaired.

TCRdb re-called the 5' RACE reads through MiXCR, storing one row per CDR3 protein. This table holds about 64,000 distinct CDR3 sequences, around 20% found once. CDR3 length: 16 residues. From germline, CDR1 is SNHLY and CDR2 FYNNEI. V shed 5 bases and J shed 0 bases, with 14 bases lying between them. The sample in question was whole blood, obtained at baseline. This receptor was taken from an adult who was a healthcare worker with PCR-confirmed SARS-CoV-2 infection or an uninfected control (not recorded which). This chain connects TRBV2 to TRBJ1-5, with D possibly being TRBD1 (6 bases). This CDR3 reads CASSYREPYSNQPQHF. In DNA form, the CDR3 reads TGTGCCAGCAGTTACAGGGAGCCCTATAGCAATCAGCCCCAGCATTTT. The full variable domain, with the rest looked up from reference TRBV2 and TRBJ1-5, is EPEVTQTPSHQVTQMGQEVILRCVPISNHLYFYWYRQILGQKVEFLVSFYNNEISEKSEIFDDQFSVERPDGSNFTLKIRSTKLEDSAMYFCASSYREPYSNQPQHFGDGTRLSIL.